Listed below are T cell receptor beta chains from one sample, sequenced in a study of blood T cell repertoires in COVID-19. Sequencing was performed with immunoSEQ multiplex PCR; in TCRdb, only in-frame clones are kept and a portion is missing. The sample includes over 200,000 clones, 80% to 90% of them seen just once. The sequenced sample was peripheral blood. These receptors all stem from a woman aged 45-60 years with acute or convalescent COVID-19. The CDR3 runs from the conserved cysteine through the conserved F or W. Fields, in order: J gene, D gene, clone size, V gene, CDR3 DNA, CDR3 protein. D genes are given only for firm matches. Clone size, where shown, is once, few, many, or a class for clones that have expanded.

J gene: TRBJ1-5; D gene: .; clone size: .; V gene: TRBV19; CDR3 DNA: TGTGCCAGTAGTTCCAAGGGGGGCAATCAGCCCCAGCATTTT; CDR3 protein: CASSSKGGNQPQHF
J gene: TRBJ2-6; D gene: TRBD1; clone size: .; V gene: TRBV27; CDR3 DNA: TGTGCCAGCAGTTTACTGACAGGGGCTGGGGCCAACGTCCTGACTTTC; CDR3 protein: CASSLLTGAGANVLTF
J gene: TRBJ1-4; D gene: TRBD1; clone size: .; V gene: TRBV24-1; CDR3 DNA: TGTGCCACCAGTGACCCGGGACAGGGGGTCTTTCCAACTAATGAAAAACTGTTTTTT; CDR3 protein: CATSDPGQGVFPTNEKLFF
J gene: TRBJ1-6; D gene: .; clone size: .; V gene: TRBV5-4; CDR3 DNA: TGTGCCAGCAGCATCAGCAGCTTGGGTACAGGGTGGGTTTCACCCCTCCACTTT; CDR3 protein: CASSISSLGTGWVSPLHF
J gene: TRBJ2-7; D gene: TRBD1; clone size: .; V gene: TRBV19; CDR3 DNA: TGTGCCAGTAGTTCCAGACAGGGGGTTTCCTACGAGCAGTACTTC; CDR3 protein: CASSSRQGVSYEQYF
J gene: TRBJ1-5; D gene: .; clone size: .; V gene: TRBV30; CDR3 DNA: TGTGCCTGTCAGGGGTGGAATCAGCCCCAGCATTTT; CDR3 protein: CACQGWNQPQHF
J gene: TRBJ2-7; D gene: TRBD2; clone size: .; V gene: TRBV7-3; CDR3 DNA: TGTGCCAGCAGCTTAGGTAGTCTAGCGGGAGTAGGAACCTACGAGCAGTACTTC; CDR3 protein: CASSLGSLAGVGTYEQYF
J gene: TRBJ1-3; D gene: .; clone size: few; V gene: TRBV12-3/TRBV12-4; CDR3 DNA: TGTGCCAGCAGTCTTTACTCTGGAAACACCATATATTTT; CDR3 protein: CASSLYSGNTIYF
J gene: TRBJ2-7; D gene: .; clone size: .; V gene: TRBV6-6; CDR3 DNA: TGTGCCAGCAAGACAGCCTACGAGCAGTACTTC; CDR3 protein: CASKTAYEQYF
J gene: TRBJ2-2; D gene: TRBD2; clone size: .; V gene: TRBV4-2; CDR3 DNA: TGTGCCAGCAGCCAAGAGACTAGCGGGAGCCCCACCGGGGAGCTGTTTTTT; CDR3 protein: CASSQETSGSPTGELFF
J gene: TRBJ2-7; D gene: TRBD2; clone size: .; V gene: TRBV4-2; CDR3 DNA: TGTGCCAGCAGCCAAGGGGACTATTACGAGCAGTACTTC; CDR3 protein: CASSQGDYYEQYF
J gene: TRBJ2-7; D gene: TRBD1; clone size: .; V gene: TRBV5-1; CDR3 DNA: TGCGCCAGCAGCTGGGGACAGGGCTCGGGGGAGCAGTACTTC; CDR3 protein: CASSWGQGSGEQYF
J gene: TRBJ2-2; D gene: .; clone size: .; V gene: TRBV6-4; CDR3 DNA: TGTGCCAGCACCCTAGACGGGACCGGGGAGCTGTTTTTT; CDR3 protein: CASTLDGTGELFF
J gene: TRBJ1-3; D gene: .; clone size: .; V gene: TRBV25-1; CDR3 DNA: TGTGCCAGCAGTGGTGGGAGCTCTGGAAACACCATATATTTT; CDR3 protein: CASSGGSSGNTIYF
J gene: TRBJ2-3; D gene: .; clone size: .; V gene: TRBV2; CDR3 DNA: TGTGCCAGCAATCTAGGGGGAGGGGATACGCAGTATTTT; CDR3 protein: CASNLGGGDTQYF
J gene: TRBJ2-7; D gene: TRBD2; clone size: .; V gene: TRBV29-1; CDR3 DNA: TGCAGCGTTGGGGAGGGGAGCTACGAGCAGTACTTC; CDR3 protein: CSVGEGSYEQYF
J gene: TRBJ1-5; D gene: TRBD1; clone size: .; V gene: TRBV6-4; CDR3 DNA: TGTGCCAGCAGTGTCCCCGGACAGGAAAATCAGCCCCAGCATTTT; CDR3 protein: CASSVPGQENQPQHF
J gene: TRBJ1-2; D gene: TRBD1; clone size: .; V gene: TRBV28; CDR3 DNA: TGTGCCAGCAGTTTGACTTCCAGGGGGTCTAACTATGGCTACACCTTC; CDR3 protein: CASSLTSRGSNYGYTF
J gene: TRBJ1-5; D gene: .; clone size: .; V gene: TRBV2; CDR3 DNA: TGTGCCAGCAGTTCGACAGTTAACAATCAGCCCCAGCATTTT; CDR3 protein: CASSSTVNNQPQHF
J gene: TRBJ2-2; D gene: TRBD2; clone size: .; V gene: TRBV28; CDR3 DNA: TGTGCCAGCAGAAGGTTCATTAGCGGGAGGGCCCCCGGGGAGCTGTTTTTT; CDR3 protein: CASRRFISGRAPGELFF
J gene: TRBJ2-7; D gene: .; clone size: .; V gene: TRBV5-1; CDR3 DNA: TGCGCCAGCAGCAGTGGGGGCACCCGATCCTACGAGCAGTACTTC; CDR3 protein: CASSSGGTRSYEQYF
J gene: TRBJ2-7; D gene: TRBD2; clone size: few; V gene: TRBV7-8; CDR3 DNA: TGTGCCAGCAGCTCTAGCGGGACCTACGAGCAGTACTTC; CDR3 protein: CASSSSGTYEQYF